This TCR beta chain was recovered during a study of Graves' ophthalmopathy and Graves' hyperthyroidism. In the study overall: Peripheral blood was gathered at the point of initial diagnosis, before any treatment started. Study-level findings and limits: Blood contained most expanded thyroid clonotypes exceeding 0.001 frequency.

This clonotype came up many times. Its matching antigen is unknown. Amplifying from RNA transcripts, the study obtained TCR beta CDR3 regions. The first-round RT-PCR employed HTBI primers together with the Qiagen OneStep RT-PCR kit. A multiplex PCR was then performed as the second round. TCRdb analysed the multiplex PCR reads with MiXCR anew, one entry per CDR3 protein. The sample has 200,000 to 250,000 distinct CDR3 sequences; 25% to 35% are singletons. Between the trimmed V and J ends, which lost 2 bases and 7 bases, there was a span of 14 bases. There are 14 residues in the CDR3. The V call is TRBV12-3 or TRBV12-4, the J call TRBJ1-1; D remains ambiguous. The source material was peripheral blood. The origin of this receptor is a man over 45 with Graves' ophthalmopathy. CDR3 coding DNA: TGTGCCAGCAGTTTAACAGCCGTCCCCCTTGAAGCTTTCTTT. Amino acids: CASSLTAVPLEAFF.